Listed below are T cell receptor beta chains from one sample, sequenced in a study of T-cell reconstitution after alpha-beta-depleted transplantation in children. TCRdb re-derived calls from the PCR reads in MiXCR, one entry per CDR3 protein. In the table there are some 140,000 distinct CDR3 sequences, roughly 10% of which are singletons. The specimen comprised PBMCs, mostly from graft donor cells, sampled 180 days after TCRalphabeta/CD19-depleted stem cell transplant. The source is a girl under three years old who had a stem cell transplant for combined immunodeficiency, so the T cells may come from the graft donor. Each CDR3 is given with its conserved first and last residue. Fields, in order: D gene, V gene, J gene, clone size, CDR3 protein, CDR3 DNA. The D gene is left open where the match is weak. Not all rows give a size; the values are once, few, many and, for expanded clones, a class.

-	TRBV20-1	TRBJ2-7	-	CSARDRDNYEQYF	TGCAGTGCTAGAGATAGGGACAACTACGAGCAGTACTTC
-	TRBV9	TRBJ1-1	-	CASSVSGTEAFF	TGTGCCAGCAGCGTAAGCGGCACTGAAGCTTTCTTT
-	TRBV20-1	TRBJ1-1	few	CSARDPSTSGTEAFF	TGCAGTGCTAGAGATCCATCGACATCGGGCACTGAAGCTTTCTTT
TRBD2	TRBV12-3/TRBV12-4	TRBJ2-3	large	CASSPQTSGGAGDTQYF	TGTGCCAGCAGCCCCCAGACTAGCGGGGGGGCCGGAGATACGCAGTATTTT
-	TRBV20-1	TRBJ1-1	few	CSAPDNLNTEAFF	TGCAGTGCACCGGACAACCTGAACACTGAAGCTTTCTTT
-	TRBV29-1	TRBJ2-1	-	CSVDGNGHEQFF	TGCAGCGTTGACGGCAATGGGCATGAGCAGTTCTTC
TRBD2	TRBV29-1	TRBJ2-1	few	CSVDHGAGGPDEQFF	TGCAGCGTTGACCACGGGGCGGGAGGGCCGGATGAGCAGTTCTTC
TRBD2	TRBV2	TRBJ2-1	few	CASSVGSGAWNEQFF	TGTGCCAGCAGTGTAGGCAGCGGGGCGTGGAATGAGCAGTTCTTC
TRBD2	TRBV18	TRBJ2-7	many	CASSPRTSGSIEQYF	TGTGCCAGCTCACCACGGACTAGCGGGAGTATAGAGCAGTACTTC
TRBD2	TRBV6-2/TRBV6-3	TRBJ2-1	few	CASSLAGGSNEQFF	TGTGCCAGCAGCCTAGCGGGAGGGTCGAATGAGCAGTTCTTC
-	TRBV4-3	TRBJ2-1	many	CASSQIIGILDEQFF	TGCGCCAGCAGCCAAATAATCGGTATTCTCGATGAGCAGTTCTTC
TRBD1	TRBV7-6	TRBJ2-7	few	CASSLDRGLSYEQYF	TGTGCCAGCAGCTTAGACAGGGGGCTGTCCTACGAGCAGTACTTC
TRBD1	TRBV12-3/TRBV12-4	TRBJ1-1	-	CASSTPGGGAEAFF	TGTGCCAGCAGCACCCCAGGGGGCGGAGCTGAAGCTTTCTTT
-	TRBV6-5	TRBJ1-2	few	CASSYSGQSYGYTF	TGTGCCAGCAGTTACTCTGGACAGTCTTATGGCTACACCTTC
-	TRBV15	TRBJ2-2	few	CATSRGSRRDTGELFF	TGTGCCACCAGCAGAGGTTCCCGGCGGGACACCGGGGAGCTGTTTTTT
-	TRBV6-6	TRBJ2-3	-	CASSYRVTDTQYF	TGTGCCAGCAGTTACAGGGTCACAGATACGCAGTATTTT
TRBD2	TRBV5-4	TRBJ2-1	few	CASSFLAEGGFTSGSYNEQFF	TGTGCCAGCAGCTTCCTAGCCGAGGGGGGGTTTACTAGCGGGAGTTACAATGAGCAGTTCTTC
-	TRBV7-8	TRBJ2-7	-	CASSLDRGGEQYF	TGTGCCAGCAGCTTAGACAGGGGAGGCGAGCAGTACTTC
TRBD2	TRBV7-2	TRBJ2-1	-	CASRFPGGNNEQFF	TGTGCCAGCCGCTTCCCGGGGGGTAACAATGAGCAGTTCTTC
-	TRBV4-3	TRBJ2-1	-	CASSPLSPLTVSEQFF	TGCGCCAGCAGCCCCCTATCTCCTTTGACAGTTAGTGAGCAGTTCTTC
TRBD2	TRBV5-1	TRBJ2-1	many	CASSLRTSGRTDEQFF	TGCGCCAGCAGCTTGCGGACTAGCGGGAGGACCGATGAGCAGTTCTTC
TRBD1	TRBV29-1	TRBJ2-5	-	CSVWDRGVETQYF	TGCAGCGTCTGGGACAGGGGTGTAGAGACCCAGTACTTC
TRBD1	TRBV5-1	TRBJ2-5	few	CASSWLFGGQKETQYF	TGCGCCAGCAGCTGGCTCTTTGGGGGACAGAAAGAGACCCAGTACTTC
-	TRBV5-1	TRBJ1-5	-	CASSLRMNQPQHF	TGCGCCAGCAGCCTGCGGATGAATCAGCCCCAGCATTTT
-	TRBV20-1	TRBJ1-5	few	CSARSGGLGVGCNQPQHF	TGCAGTGCTAGATCGGGGGGTTTAGGGGTAGGTTGCAATCAGCCCCAGCATTTT